This TCR beta chain was captured in a study of post-analysis software for immune sequencing data. Presence of unique molecular identifiers characterized the TCR beta cDNA libraries. From the PCR reads, TCRdb called clonotypes with MiXCR, one entry per CDR3 protein. Of about half a million distinct CDR3 sequences listed, less than 40% were seen once; the top ten hold approximately 5.4%. The study, taken as a whole, reports: Comparison of patients with controls showed a handful of TRBV segments more frequent in patients, TRBV5-6, TRBV5-1 and TRBV20-1 among them.

This clonotype came up a few times. Its specificity is unknown. Germline values: CDR1 KGHSH, CDR2 LQKENI. The V end was cut by 0 bases, the J end by 5 bases, with 7 bases between. The CDR3 contains 13 residues. The specimen sequenced was blood. The V and J genes are TRBV18 and TRBJ2-5; D unresolved. This receptor was obtained from a girl under 18 with multiple sclerosis. This chain's CDR3 is CASSPPSRETQYF. For the CDR3, the DNA is TGTGCCAGCTCACCACCGAGTCGTGAGACCCAGTACTTC. The complete variable domain, with remaining parts taken from reference TRBV18 and TRBJ2-5, reads NAGVMQNPRHLVRRRGQEARLRCSPMKGHSHVYWYRQLPEEGLKFMVYLQKENIIDESGMPKERFSAEFPKEGPSILRIQQVVRGDSAAYFCASSPPSRETQYFGPGTRLLVL.